This entry lists 23 T cell receptor beta chains sequenced from one sample in a study of OX40 agonist ivuxolimab in advanced cancers. Clones were sequenced by immunoSEQ multiplex PCR, and TCRdb holds only the in-frame ones, with some missing. The data show fewer than 120,000 clones, around 90% seen once. Sequenced here: CD4+ or CD8+ T cells sorted from blood, sampled in a trial of the OX40 agonist ivuxolimab. These TCRs come from an adult with an advanced solid tumor such as melanoma, head and neck, liver or kidney cancer.

The V call is TRBV10-1, the J call TRBJ2-1; tentatively, D is TRBD2 (5 bases). CDR1 and CDR2 (germline): WNHNN, SYGVQD (reference sequence). The CDR3 is made up of 15 amino acids. Deletions cut 6 bases from V and 4 bases from J, with 16 bases between. This CDR3 reads CASRTRRARYNEQFF. CDR3 sequence (DNA): TGCGCCAGCAGAACCCGGCGGGCCCGTTACAATGAGCAGTTCTTC.

The sample holds a few counts of this clone. V is TRBV10-1 and J is TRBJ1-3; 8 nucleotides align to TRBD1. Germline CDR1 WNHNN, CDR2 SYGVQD (reference sequence). Unmatched junction bases numbered 2, after V lost 6 bases and J lost 4 bases. This CDR3 has 13 residues. The CDR3 DNA is TGCGCCAGCAGCCCAGGGGGCGGAAACACCATATATTTT. The encoded protein is CASSPGGGNTIYF.

V gene TRBV6-6 combines with J gene TRBJ1-1, with 7 bases matching TRBD1. This CDR3 spans 13 amino acids. Germline loops: CDR1 MNHNY, CDR2 SVGAGI (reference sequence). J lost 2 bases, V lost 7 bases, and 4 bases had no gene match. CDR3 protein: CASTRTGNTEAFF. The CDR3 DNA reads TGTGCCAGCACGCGGACAGGCAACACTGAAGCTTTCTTT.

CDR3 sequence reads: CATSGGQGSYNEQFF. CDR3 DNA sequence: TGTGCCACCAGCGGGGGACAGGGGAGCTACAATGAGCAGTTCTTC. The V and J genes are TRBV15 and TRBJ2-1; the match to TRBD1 covers 10 bases. CDR3 length: 15 residues. Germline V gives CDR1 LNHNV, CDR2 YYDKDF (reference sequence). Trimming at V came to 5 bases and at J to 3 bases, leaving 4 bases not matched to a gene.

This chain uses TRBV6-6 with TRBJ2-7; D is uncertain. From germline, CDR1 is MNHNY and CDR2 SVGAGI (reference sequence). The CDR3 has 14 amino acids. V was clipped by 0 bases and J by 0 bases, with 6 bases between them. The CDR3 DNA follows: TGTGCCAGCAGTTACTCGCACAGCTCCTACGAGCAGTACTTC. Translation: CASSYSHSSYEQYF.

The chain recombines TRBV10-3 with TRBJ2-3; D is unclear. The germline CDR1 and CDR2 sequences are ENHRY and SYGVKD. The CDR3 spans 14 residues. The V end was cut by 11 bases, the J end by 1 base, with 16 bases between. CDR3 nucleotide sequence: TGTGCCCTTAGTCGTGGGTCAGGCACAGATACGCAGTATTTT. Its protein is CALSRGSGTDTQYF.

This clone was seen once. V is TRBV30 and J is TRBJ1-2; 9 bases are a match to TRBD1. Germline V gene lookup returns CDR1 GTSNPN and CDR2 SVGIG (reference sequence). V was clipped by 5 bases and J by 6 bases; unmatched bases: 13. This CDR3 is 15 amino acids long. CDR3 residues: CAWGRDRAVNDGYTF. The CDR3 coding sequence is TGTGCCTGGGGAAGGGACAGGGCGGTCAATGATGGCTACACCTTC.

The chain employs TRBV7-2 and TRBJ1-4, with TRBD1 identical over 8 bases. The CDR3 runs to 15 residues. Germline CDR1 reads SGHTA; CDR2 reads FQGNSA. J gave up 5 bases and V 1 base, and 3 bases lay outside the gene matches. The CDR3 here is CASSLGTGRNEKLFF. The CDR3 DNA follows: TGTGCCAGCAGCTTAGGGACAGGGCGAAATGAAAAACTGTTTTTT. Combining the CDR3 with reference TRBV7-2 and TRBJ1-4 gives the whole variable domain GAGVSQSPSNKVTEKGKDVELRCDPISGHTALYWYRQSLGQGLEFLIYFQGNSAPDKSGLPSDRFSAERTGGSVSTLTIQRTQQEDSAVYLCASSLGTGRNEKLFFGSGTQLSVL.

This chain uses TRBV6-1 with TRBJ1-4, with D possibly matching TRBD1 (6 bases). Germline-derived CDR1 and CDR2 are MNHNS and SASEGT. The CDR3 sequence is 17 residues long. Trimming left V 4 bases short and J 3 bases short, with 18 bases between. The CDR3 loop reads CASSAWGANTANEKLFF. As DNA, the CDR3 is TGTGCCAGCAGTGCTTGGGGGGCCAACACGGCTAATGAAAAACTGTTTTTT.

This clone appeared a single time. The J gene is TRBJ1-3, the V gene TRBV30; the D is unclear. Per germline, CDR1 GTSNPN and CDR2 SVGIG (reference sequence). CDR3 size: 13 residues. Trimming cost V 0 bases and J 4 bases, with 7 bases left between them. This CDR3 is CAWSVQRGNTIYF. The CDR3 region has the DNA TGTGCCTGGAGTGTACAGAGAGGAAACACCATATATTTT.

J is TRBJ2-1 and V is TRBV11-1; possible D gene TRBD2, 5 bases. This CDR3 contains 14 residues. V lost 7 bases and J 2 bases, leaving 12 bases between the germline ends. Germline V gene sequence: CDR1 SGHAT, CDR2 FQDESV (reference sequence). DNA for the CDR3: TGTGCCAGCACCCCACGGGGAGCCTACAATGAGCAGTTCTTC. Amino acids: CASTPRGAYNEQFF.

This clone has just a few counts. The V gene is TRBV28, the J gene TRBJ1-5; no clear D gene. The ends were cut back, 4 bases at V and 1 base at J, with 8 bases in the middle. There are 14 residues in the CDR3. Germline V lookup: CDR1 MDHEN, CDR2 SYDVKM. The CDR3 reads CASSSGGSNQPQHF. Written as DNA, the CDR3 is TGTGCCAGCAGTTCCGGAGGAAGCAATCAGCCCCAGCATTTT.

The chain joins TRBV7-9 to TRBJ2-3, with 11 bases matching TRBD2. Germline V gene sequence: CDR1 SEHNR, CDR2 FQNEAQ (reference sequence). This CDR3 is 16 amino acids long. The J segment lost 5 bases and the V segment lost 5 bases, leaving 9 bases of the junction unmatched. The CDR3 is CASSGGTSGAIDTQYF. The CDR3 bases are TGTGCCAGCAGCGGAGGGACTAGCGGTGCCATAGATACGCAGTATTTT.

This sequence joins TRBV7-2 and TRBJ2-5; D possibly matches TRBD1 or TRBD2 (5 bases each). The germline gives CDR1 SGHTA, CDR2 FQGNSA. Deletions cut 6 bases from V and 5 bases from J, with 13 bases between. The CDR3 consists of 13 residues. The chain's CDR3 is CASRRPGRETQYF. In DNA, the CDR3 is TGTGCCAGCAGGCGACCGGGACGGGAGACCCAGTACTTC.

The chain is built from TRBV10-3 and TRBJ1-2; D not certain. V dropped 0 bases and J dropped 4 bases, with 9 bases sitting between them. Germline CDR1 and CDR2: ENHRY and SYGVKD. This CDR3 has 14 amino acids. The DNA for the CDR3 is TGTGCCATCAGTGAGTCGGCGCTTGCCTATGGCTACACCTTC. Its protein is CAISESALAYGYTF.

V and J are TRBV10-3 and TRBJ1-1, with 9 nucleotides matching TRBD1. Germline loops: CDR1 ENHRY, CDR2 SYGVKD. V was clipped by 7 bases and J by 6 bases; unmatched bases: 9. CDR3 length equals 14 residues. CDR3 region: CAIKRTGDSSEAFF. CDR3 in DNA: TGTGCCATCAAAAGGACAGGGGACAGCTCTGAAGCTTTCTTT.

The V call is TRBV6-4, the J call TRBJ2-5; perhaps TRBD2 as D (5 bases). V was cut by 5 bases and J by 0 bases, with 7 bases left in between. CDR1 MRHNA and CDR2 SNTAGT come from the germline V gene. The CDR3 covers 13 residues. CDR3 sequence: CASSKEDQETQYF. The CDR3 bases are TGTGCCAGCAGTAAGGAGGACCAAGAGACCCAGTACTTC.

This rearrangement joins TRBV2 to TRBJ1-2; unclear D gene. The V end was cut by 3 bases, the J end by 4 bases, with 15 bases between. This CDR3 has 15 amino acids. CDR1 and CDR2 (germline): SNHLY, FYNNEI. CDR3 amino acids: CASSDKPARGYGYTF. In DNA form, the CDR3 reads TGTGCCAGCAGTGATAAGCCCGCTCGGGGCTATGGCTACACCTTC.

The chain links TRBV6-5 to TRBJ2-7; 11 positions agree with TRBD1. The CDR3 contains 11 residues. The germline V gene encodes CDR1 MNHEY and CDR2 SVGAGI. V dropped 6 bases and J dropped 12; count of bases not matched to a gene: 4. CDR3: CASSGTGGWYF. CDR3 sequence (DNA): TGTGCCAGCAGCGGGACAGGGGGGTGGTACTTC.

The sample holds a few counts of this clone. The V and J genes are TRBV13 and TRBJ1-1; D is undetermined. V lost 5 bases, J lost 6 bases, and 13 bases lay in between. The CDR3 loop spans 13 amino acids. Germline CDR1 and CDR2: PRHDT and FYEKMQ (reference sequence). The CDR3 loop is CASSPRETPEAFF. The CDR3 coding sequence is TGTGCCAGCAGCCCGAGGGAAACGCCTGAAGCTTTCTTT.

The J gene is TRBJ2-5, the V gene TRBV11-3; TRBD2 agrees at 8 bases. Germline lookup yields CDR1 SGHNT and CDR2 YENEEA. V lost 1 base to trimming and J lost 8 bases; unmatched junction nucleotides: 9. This CDR3 comprises 15 residues. The CDR3: CASSLAGGPDETQYF. The DNA of the CDR3 is TGTGCCAGCAGCTTAGCGGGAGGGCCTGATGAAACCCAGTACTTC.

The chain uses TRBV7-2 and TRBJ1-2; D unresolved. Germline V gene lookup returns CDR1 SGHTA and CDR2 FQGNSA. The CDR3 extends over 13 amino acids. Trimming left V 0 bases short and J 2 bases short, with 4 bases between. The CDR3 protein is CASSLAQNYGYTF. The CDR3 DNA follows: TGTGCCAGCAGCTTAGCACAGAACTATGGCTACACCTTC.

The CDR3 DNA reads TGTGCCAGCAGCCAAGGGTTGGAGGCGGCTATGGGGGAGCAGTACTTC. Protein: CASSQGLEAAMGEQYF. The gene calls are TRBV4-2 and TRBJ2-7; a possible D gene is TRBD2 (5 bases). CDR3 length: 16 residues. V gave up 1 base and J gave up 7 bases, with 20 bases separating them. Per the germline V gene, CDR1 is LGHNA and CDR2 is YNFKEQ.